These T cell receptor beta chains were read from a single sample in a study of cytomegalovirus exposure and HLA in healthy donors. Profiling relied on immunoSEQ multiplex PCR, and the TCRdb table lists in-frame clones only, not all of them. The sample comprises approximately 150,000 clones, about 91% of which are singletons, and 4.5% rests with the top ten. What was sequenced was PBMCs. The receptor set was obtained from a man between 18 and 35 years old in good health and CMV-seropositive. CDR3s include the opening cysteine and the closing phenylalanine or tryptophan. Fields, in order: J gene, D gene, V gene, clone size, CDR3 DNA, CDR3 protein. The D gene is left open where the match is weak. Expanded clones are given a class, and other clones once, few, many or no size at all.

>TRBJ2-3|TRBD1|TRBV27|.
TGTGCCAGCAGTTTCCGGGGACAGGTTGGGCAGTATTTT
CASSFRGQVGQYF
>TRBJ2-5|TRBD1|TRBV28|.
TGTGCCACTAGCCGGGACAGTAGGACCCAGTACTTC
CATSRDSRTQYF
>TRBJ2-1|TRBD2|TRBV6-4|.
TGTGCCAGCAGTGACGGGGGGGGAGAGGTGGGTGAGCAGTTCTTC
CASSDGGGEVGEQFF
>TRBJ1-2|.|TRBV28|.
TGTGCCAGCAGTTTAGAGGTTCATGGCTACACCTTC
CASSLEVHGYTF
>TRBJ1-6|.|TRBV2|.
TGTGCCAGCAGTGAAGGGGCCTACTATAATTCACCCCTCCACTTT
CASSEGAYYNSPLHF
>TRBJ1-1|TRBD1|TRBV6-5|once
TGTGCCAGCAGTTACTACGGACAGGGGAGCACTGAAGCTTTCTTT
CASSYYGQGSTEAFF
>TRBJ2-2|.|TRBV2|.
TGTGCCAGCTCCTTACAGGGTATCGGGGAGCTGTTTTTT
CASSLQGIGELFF
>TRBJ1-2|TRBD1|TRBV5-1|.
TGCGCCAGCAGCTGGGGACAGGGGGCGAGCTATGGCTACACCTTC
CASSWGQGASYGYTF
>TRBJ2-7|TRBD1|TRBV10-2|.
TGCGCCAGCAGCCTAATTACAGGGGGCGGTTCAAGCAGCGAGCAGTACTTC
CASSLITGGGSSSEQYF
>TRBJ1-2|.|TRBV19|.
TGTGCCAGTAGTGGGGGCCGGATCTATGGCTACACCTTC
CASSGGRIYGYTF
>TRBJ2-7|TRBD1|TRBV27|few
TGTGCCAGCGCGACAGGGACCGAGCAGTACTTC
CASATGTEQYF
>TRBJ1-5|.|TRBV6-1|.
TGTGCCAGCAGTGAGAGGGATATGAGCAATCAGCCCCAGCATTTT
CASSERDMSNQPQHF
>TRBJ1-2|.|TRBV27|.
TGTGCCAGCAGTCCCCTGACAGGATTAGGGGCTAACTATGGCTACACCTTC
CASSPLTGLGANYGYTF
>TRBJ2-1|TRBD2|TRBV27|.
TGTGCCAGCAGCCCCGAGGGTAGCGGGGGATACAATGAGCAGTTCTTC
CASSPEGSGGYNEQFF
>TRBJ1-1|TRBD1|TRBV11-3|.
TGTGCCAGCAGTTTTGATCCAGGGGGAGAAGCTTTCTTT
CASSFDPGGEAFF
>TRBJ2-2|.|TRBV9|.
TGTGCCAGCAGCCCAACCAGGAGTGGCAGGGGAACCGGGGAGCTGTTTTTT
CASSPTRSGRGTGELFF
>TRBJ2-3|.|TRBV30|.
TGTGCCTGGAGTGTTTTAAGCGGAGCAGATACGCAGTATTTT
CAWSVLSGADTQYF
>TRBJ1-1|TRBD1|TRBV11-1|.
TGTGCCAGCAGCTTAGTTTCAACGGGACAGGGGGCTGAAGCTTTCTTT
CASSLVSTGQGAEAFF
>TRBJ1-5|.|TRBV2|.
TGTGCCAGCAGTGAAGTAACAGTTAGTCAGCCCCAGCATTTT
CASSEVTVSQPQHF
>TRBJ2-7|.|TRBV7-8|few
TGTGCCAGCAGCTTAGTCCCGGGACAATCCTACGAGCAGTACTTC
CASSLVPGQSYEQYF
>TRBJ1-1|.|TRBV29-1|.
TGCAGCGTTCACAGGGAAAATATGAACACTGAAGCTTTCTTT
CSVHRENMNTEAFF
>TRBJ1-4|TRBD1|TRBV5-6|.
TGTGCCAGCAGCTTGAGGACAGGGATTTCAACTAATGAAAAACTGTTTTTT
CASSLRTGISTNEKLFF
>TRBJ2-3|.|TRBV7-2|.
TGTGCCAGCAGCTTAGTGAGGGGGAAAGGCCAAACAGATACGCAGTATTTT
CASSLVRGKGQTDTQYF
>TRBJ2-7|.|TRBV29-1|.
TGCAGCGTTGAACCCCAGGGCGGCGAGCAGTACTTC
CSVEPQGGEQYF
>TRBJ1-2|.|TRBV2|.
TGTGCCAGCTTTCCTCAGGGGAGGGGAGGAGAGTACTATGGCTACACCTTC
CASFPQGRGGEYYGYTF
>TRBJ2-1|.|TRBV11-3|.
TGTGCCAGCAGCTTAGGGGTGCGAAACAGGGTACGAGGCAATGAGCAGTTCTTC
CASSLGVRNRVRGNEQFF
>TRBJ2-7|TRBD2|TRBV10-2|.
TGCGCCAGCAAAAAGGCGGGAGGGCCCTACGAGCAGTACTTC
CASKKAGGPYEQYF
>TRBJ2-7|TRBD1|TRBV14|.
TGTGCCAGCAGCCAGTACCCGGGACAGGGATTCTACGAGCAGTACTTC
CASSQYPGQGFYEQYF
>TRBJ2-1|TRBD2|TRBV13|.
TGTGCCAGCAGCTTAGCTTGGACTAGTCGACATGAGCAGTTCTTC
CASSLAWTSRHEQFF
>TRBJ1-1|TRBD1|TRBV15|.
TGTGCCACCAGCCAAACAGGGGAAACTGAAGCTTTCTTT
CATSQTGETEAFF
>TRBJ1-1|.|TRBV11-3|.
TGTGCCAGCAGCTTCACGGTGAACACTGAAGCTTTCTTT
CASSFTVNTEAFF
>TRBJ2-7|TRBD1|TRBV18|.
TGTGCCAGCTCACTTTACGCCGGGACAGGGATTCCCTACGAGCAGTACTTC
CASSLYAGTGIPYEQYF
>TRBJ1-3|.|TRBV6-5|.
TGTGCCAGCAGTCGCTACGGGAGCTCTGGAAACACCATATATTTT
CASSRYGSSGNTIYF
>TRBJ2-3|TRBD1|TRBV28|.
TGTGCCAGCAGTATGGGACAGTACACAGATACGCAGTATTTT
CASSMGQYTDTQYF
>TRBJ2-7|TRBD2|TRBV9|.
TGTGCCAGCAGCTTTGGGACTAGCGGCGAGCAGTACTTC
CASSFGTSGEQYF
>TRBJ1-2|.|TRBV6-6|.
TGTGCCAGCAGTTACAGGGGTGCTAACTATGGCTACACCTTC
CASSYRGANYGYTF
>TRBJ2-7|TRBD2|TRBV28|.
TGTGCCAGCAGTTTGGGACTAGCTCACTACGAGCAGTACTTC
CASSLGLAHYEQYF
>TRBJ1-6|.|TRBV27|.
TGTGCCAGCAGTTTAGGAGGTTCACCCCTCCACTTT
CASSLGGSPLHF
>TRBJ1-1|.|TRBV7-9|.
TGTGCCAGCAGCTCGACGCAGGGGAATCCAACTGAAGCTTTCTTT
CASSSTQGNPTEAFF
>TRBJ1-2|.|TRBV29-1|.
TGCAGCGTTGAATGGGGGAGGGACTATGGCTACACCTTC
CSVEWGRDYGYTF
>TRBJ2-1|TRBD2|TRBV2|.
TGTGCCAGCAGTCCGGGACTAGCCGGTCTTGAGCAGTTCTTC
CASSPGLAGLEQFF
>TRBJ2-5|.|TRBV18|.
TGTGCCAGCTCACCACAGGGCAGCGCGGGGACCCAGTACTTC
CASSPQGSAGTQYF
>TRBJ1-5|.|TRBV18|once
TGTGCCAGCTCACCGAGACCAGGGGAATCTGGACAGCCCCAGCATTTT
CASSPRPGESGQPQHF
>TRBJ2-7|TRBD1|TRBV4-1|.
TGCGCCAGCAGCCAACCCGGACAGGGAAGGAACGAGCAGTACTTC
CASSQPGQGRNEQYF
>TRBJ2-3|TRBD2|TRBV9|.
TGTGCCAGCAGCGTCCTGGGGGGGAGCACAGATACGCAGTATTTT
CASSVLGGSTDTQYF
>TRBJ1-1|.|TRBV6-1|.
TGTGCCAGCAGTGAGAGGGAGGAGAACACTGAAGCTTTCTTT
CASSEREENTEAFF
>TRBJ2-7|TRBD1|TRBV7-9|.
TGTGCCAGCAGCAGGGACAGCTACTACGAGCAGTACTTC
CASSRDSYYEQYF
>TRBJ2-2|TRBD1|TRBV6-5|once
TGTGCCAGCAGCCACGGACAGGGATTGACCGGGGAGCTGTTTTTT
CASSHGQGLTGELFF
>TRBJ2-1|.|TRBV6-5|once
TGTGCCAGCACCGGGTTATCCAATGAGCAGTTCTTC
CASTGLSNEQFF
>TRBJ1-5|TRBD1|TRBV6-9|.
TGTGCCAGCAGTCACCCCACATCACAGGGGGCTAGTCAGCCCCAGCATTTT
CASSHPTSQGASQPQHF
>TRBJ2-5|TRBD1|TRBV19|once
TGTGCCACCAGAACGGGACAGCAGGCCGGGACCCAGTACTTC
CATRTGQQAGTQYF
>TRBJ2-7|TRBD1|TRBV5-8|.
TGTGCCAGCAGCTCTGACAGGGGGATAGGGCAGTACTTC
CASSSDRGIGQYF
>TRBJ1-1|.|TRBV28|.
TGTGCCAGCGGCAGGGCGAACACTGAAGCTTTCTTT
CASGRANTEAFF
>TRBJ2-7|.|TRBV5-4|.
TGTGCCAGCAGCTCCAAGGGGGATGGGTCCTACGAGCAGTACTTC
CASSSKGDGSYEQYF
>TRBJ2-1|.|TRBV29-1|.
TGCAGCGTTGAAGACGCGCTAGACGATGAGCAGTTCTTC
CSVEDALDDEQFF
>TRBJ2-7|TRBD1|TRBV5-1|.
TGCGCCAGCAGCTTGACAGGGGCGGCCTACGAGCAGTACTTC
CASSLTGAAYEQYF
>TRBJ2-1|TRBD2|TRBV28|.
TGTGCCACCAGGTGGGAGCGGGGTTACAATGAGCAGTTCTTC
CATRWERGYNEQFF
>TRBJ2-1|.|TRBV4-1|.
TGCGCCAGCAGCCGGAGCCAGGGGGGAAATGAGCAGTTCTTC
CASSRSQGGNEQFF
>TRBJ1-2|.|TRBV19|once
TGTGCCAGCCAGACAGACTATGGCTACACCTTC
CASQTDYGYTF
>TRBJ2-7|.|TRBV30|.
TGTGCCTGGAGAGTTACACCGACCTACGAGCAGTACTTC
CAWRVTPTYEQYF